This T cell receptor (beta chain) was identified during a study of beta chain features in type 1 diabetes. The V gene's germline CDR1 is MNHNS and CDR2 SASEGT. The V segment lost 7 bases and the J segment 0 bases; nucleotides outside the gene matches: 9. CDR3 length equals 15 residues. cDNA synthesis used the whole RNA isolate, giving expressed TCRB sequences. Some clones are missing from TCRdb's copy, which holds only in-frame ones; the method was immunoSEQ multiplex PCR. The table lists around 320,000 clones, approximately 15% of them singletons, with 6.7% in the top ten. The source of this sequence is a man aged 25 to 45 in good health. This chain links TRBV6-1 with TRBJ2-7; 7 nucleotides align to TRBD2. Sequencing was done on a sample of central memory CD4+ T cells from blood. CDR3 sequence (DNA): TGTGCCAGCAAGGCTAGCGGAAGAAGCTCCTACGAGCAGTACGTC. Translating gives CASKASGRSSYEQYV.